A selection of T cell receptor beta chains follows, all from one sample in a study of T cells in localized non-small cell lung cancer. Libraries were prepared by immunoSEQ multiplex PCR; TCRdb keeps only in-frame clonotypes and omits some of them. This sample has about 2,600 clones, with about 20% found just once. The material was lung tumor tissue, obtained before any cancer treatment. These receptor sequences come from a male donor aged 60 or older with stage III squamous cell lung carcinoma. The conserved cysteine and the conserved F or W are not part of the CDR3 here.

V: TRBV19
length: 14
J: TRBJ1-5
CDR3: ASSMSTGQGHQPQH

V: TRBV5-1
length: 17
J: TRBJ2-1
CDR3: ASSPIPGLAGGTVNEQF

V: TRBV6-8
length: 11
J: TRBJ1-2
CDR3: ASSSGPNYGYT

V: TRBV19
length: 13
J: TRBJ1-5
CDR3: ASSGQGLSNQPQH

V: TRBV6-7
length: 9
J: TRBJ1-2
CDR3: ASRDRRGYT

V: TRBV9
length: 12
J: TRBJ1-1
CDR3: ASRMYGPNTEAF

V: TRBV18
length: 11
J: TRBJ2-5
CDR3: ASSPGQQETQY

V: TRBV11-3
length: 14
J: TRBJ2-5
CDR3: ASSAGLAGGQETQY

V: TRBV6-8
length: 13
J: TRBJ1-5
CDR3: ASGPGQYNNQPQH

V: TRBV6-8
length: 14
J: TRBJ1-1
CDR3: ASRSFNGGLNTEAF

V: TRBV14
length: 11
J: TRBJ2-3
CDR3: ASSQGFGITQY

V: TRBV11-3
length: 13
J: TRBJ2-5
CDR3: ASRNLQGVQETQY

V: TRBV11-3
length: 13
J: TRBJ2-5
CDR3: ASSLVSGGQETQY

V: TRBV11-3
length: 12
J: TRBJ2-5
CDR3: ASSPGAYQETQY

V: TRBV6-8
length: 13
J: TRBJ1-2
CDR3: ASSYATGTNYGYT

V: TRBV9
length: 13
J: TRBJ1-4
CDR3: ASSAARRADEKLF

V: TRBV6-8
length: 12
J: TRBJ1-2
CDR3: ASSYTGTVSGYT

V: TRBV4-1
length: 13
J: TRBJ1-2
CDR3: ASSQDLRQGYGYT

V: TRBV11-3
length: 16
J: TRBJ2-3
CDR3: ASSQAQGLAGGTDTQY

V: TRBV9
length: 13
J: TRBJ2-3
CDR3: ASRERLQGSDTQY

V: TRBV6-8
length: 12
J: TRBJ2-1
CDR3: ASNRRGSYNEQF

V: TRBV18
length: 13
J: TRBJ2-2
CDR3: ASSPRVGASGELF

V: TRBV7-7
length: 13
J: TRBJ2-3
CDR3: ASSLSTGGRDTQY

V: TRBV6-8
length: 13
J: TRBJ2-5
CDR3: ATTRLAGDQETQY

V: TRBV1
length: 12
J: TRBJ2-2
CDR3: ASSQDVVTRELF

V: TRBV6-8
length: 12
J: TRBJ2-7
CDR3: AINRGQGDGEQY

V: TRBV9
length: 13
J: TRBJ2-3
CDR3: ASSVTGLSTDTQY

V: TRBV18
length: 14
J: TRBJ2-2
CDR3: ASSRLQTGTAGELF